What follows are 30 T cell receptor beta chains derived from one specimen sequenced in a study of shared clonotypes between healthy human individuals. Libraries were prepared by immunoSEQ multiplex PCR; TCRdb keeps only in-frame clonotypes and omits some of them. This table holds about 2.4 million clones, roughly 92% found once. Sequenced: naive CD4+ T cells sorted from blood. Subset: CD45RA+ positively selected. The receptors were sampled from a man aged 18 to 35 in good health.

The V and J genes are TRBV7-9 and TRBJ1-2; the D is unclear. Germline values: CDR1 SEHNR, CDR2 FQNEAQ (reference sequence). CDR3 size: 15 residues. V gave up 0 bases and J gave up 1 base, with 9 bases separating them. CDR3 sequence: CASSLATDLNYGYTF. CDR3 sequence (DNA): TGTGCCAGCAGCTTAGCCACAGATCTTAACTATGGCTACACCTTC. The full variable domain, rest sourced from reference TRBV7-9 and TRBJ1-2, is DTGVSQNPRHKITKRGQNVTFRCDPISEHNRLYWYRQTLGQGPEFLTYFQNEAQLEKSRLLSDRFSAERPKGSFSTLEIQRTEQGDSAMYLCASSLATDLNYGYTFGSGTRLTVV.

J is TRBJ1-2 and V is TRBV7-2, with 8 bases that match TRBD1. Unmatched junction bases numbered 18, after V lost 5 bases and J lost 4 bases. This CDR3 region has 18 residues. Germline V gene lookup returns CDR1 SGHTA and CDR2 FQGNSA. CDR3 nucleotide sequence: TGTGCCAGCAGCGCCGCCGGGACAGGAAGGTATGCTGGCTATGGCTACACCTTC. It codes for CASSAAGTGRYAGYGYTF.

This clone was recorded only once. This chain connects TRBV4-3 to TRBJ2-7; D could derive from TRBD1 or TRBD2 (5 bases each). V lost 4 bases and J lost 2, with 9 bases in between. The length of the CDR3 is 13 residues. Germline V gene lookup returns CDR1 LGHNA and CDR2 YSLEER. For the CDR3, the DNA is TGCGCCAGCAGCCGGGGGATTCCCTACGAGCAGTACTTC. This sequence encodes CASSRGIPYEQYF.

This rearrangement joins TRBV19 to TRBJ2-3; TRBD1 matches 8 bases. CDR3 length equals 14 residues. V lost 4 bases and J lost 5; bases outside the gene matches: 5. The germline gives CDR1 LNHDA, CDR2 SQIVND (reference sequence). The DNA of the CDR3 is TGTGCCAGTAGTACAGGGGGCCCACGAGATACGCAGTATTTT. Encoded protein: CASSTGGPRDTQYF. Full variable domain (missing parts from reference TRBV19 and TRBJ2-3): DGGITQSPKYLFRKEGQNVTLSCEQNLNHDAMYWYRQDPGQGLRLIYYSQIVNDFQKGDIAEGYSVSREKKESFPLTVTSAQKNPTAFYLCASSTGGPRDTQYFGPGTRLTVL.

As for this clone: Other DNA sequences in this specimen translate into the identical CDR3. This rearrangement joins TRBV11-3 to TRBJ2-5; 15 bases fit TRBD2. There are 15 residues in the CDR3. Germline V gene lookup returns CDR1 SGHNT and CDR2 YENEEA. V lost 5 bases, J lost 5 bases, and 3 bases stayed unmatched. The CDR3 region has the DNA TGTGCCAGCAGCCTTGGGACTAGCGGGGGGGAGACCCAGTACTTC. Translation: CASSLGTSGGETQYF. Looking up the rest from reference TRBV11-3 and TRBJ2-5 gives the full variable domain: EAGVVQSPRYKIIEKKQPVAFWCNPISGHNTLYWYLQNLGQGPELLIRYENEEAVDDSQLPKDRFSAERLKGVDSTLKIQPAELGDSAVYLCASSLGTSGGETQYFGPGTRLLVL.

The V gene is TRBV5-5, the J gene TRBJ2-7, with TRBD1 matching 8 bases. V gave up 3 bases and J gave up 2 bases; unmatched junction bases: 4. The CDR3 loop spans 14 amino acids. Germline lookup yields CDR1 SGHKS and CDR2 YYEKEE (reference sequence). The DNA of the CDR3 is TGTGCCAGCAGCTCGCGGACAGGGCCCTACGAGCAGTACTTC. It translates to CASSSRTGPYEQYF.

The chain is built from TRBV10-3 and TRBJ1-5, with 12 positions matching TRBD1. The junction had 6 bases not matched to a gene; V was cut back by 10 bases and J by 5 bases. The CDR3 spans 14 residues. Germline V gene data show CDR1 as ENHRY and CDR2 as SYGVKD. The CDR3, as DNA: TGTGCCACCGCGGGACAGGGGGCATATCAGCCCCAGCATTTT. Protein: CATAGQGAYQPQHF.

The J gene is TRBJ2-5, the V gene TRBV9; 7 bases agree with TRBD1. Near its end, the DNA agrees better with TRBJ2-7, so the J call may be wrong. The CDR3 covers 15 residues. Per the germline V gene, CDR1 is SGDLS and CDR2 is YYNGEE. The CDR3 DNA follows: TGTGCCAGCAGCGTAGCACAGGGGTCGACCTACGAGCAGTACTTC. Its translation is CASSVAQGSTYEQYF.

In its sample, this clone was seen a few times. V and J are TRBV19 and TRBJ1-1, with D possibly matching TRBD1 (5 bases). V gave up 8 bases and J gave up 4 bases, with 17 bases separating them. Germline CDR1 is LNHDA and CDR2 is SQIVND (reference sequence). The CDR3 has 14 amino acids. This CDR3 is CASEGWMRGTEAFF. DNA of the CDR3: TGTGCCAGTGAGGGGTGGATGAGGGGCACTGAAGCTTTCTTT.

The chain joins TRBV11-2 to TRBJ2-2; 8 bases fit TRBD2. Germline CDR1 is SGHAT and CDR2 is FQNNGV. The trim removed 7 bases at V and 2 bases at J, leaving 3 bases unmatched. This CDR3 contains 14 residues. DNA for the CDR3: TGTGCCAGCATACTAGCGGTAAACACCGGGGAGCTGTTTTTT. Its translation: CASILAVNTGELFF.

CDR3: CASSAGTLLTDTQYF. For the CDR3, the DNA is TGCGCCAGCAGCGCGGGAACGTTGCTCACAGATACGCAGTATTTT. The chain carries TRBV5-1 and TRBJ2-3; D possibly corresponds to TRBD2 (6 bases). Germline CDR1 SGHRS, CDR2 YFSETQ. Deletions cut 4 bases from V and 2 bases from J, with 14 bases between. The CDR3 runs to 15 residues.

V is TRBV27 and J is TRBJ1-1, with TRBD1 matching over 9 bases. The V segment lost 8 bases and the J segment 5 bases; nucleotides outside the gene matches: 12. The CDR3 covers 15 residues. Germline V CDR1 and CDR2: MNHEY, SMNVEV (reference sequence). The CDR3: CASLQGAAGWTEAFF. CDR3 nucleotides: TGTGCCAGCCTACAGGGGGCCGCCGGGTGGACTGAAGCTTTCTTT.

V usage is TRBV18 and J usage is TRBJ2-2; 9 bases are shared with TRBD1. Unmatched junction bases numbered 6, after V lost 5 bases and J lost 5 bases. Germline V gene data show CDR1 as KGHSH and CDR2 as LQKENI. This CDR3 comprises 15 residues. The CDR3 region has the DNA TGTGCCAGCTCATCTGGACAGGGGATAACCGGGGAGCTGTTTTTT. Translation: CASSSGQGITGELFF.

J is TRBJ2-7 and V is TRBV30; D gene ambiguous. Trimming shortened V by 0 bases and J by 1 base, and 10 bases separated the two germline ends. This CDR3 contains 14 residues. Looked up from germline, CDR1 is GTSNPN and CDR2 is SVGIG (reference sequence). The DNA for the CDR3 is TGTGCCTGGAGTGTAAGAGCGCCGTCCTACGAGCAGTACTTC. It yields the protein CAWSVRAPSYEQYF.

This clone came up a few times. The J gene is TRBJ1-1, the V gene TRBV20-1, with D tentatively TRBD1 (5 bases). V lost 8 bases to trimming and J lost 1 base, with 8 bases between them. There are 11 residues in the CDR3. The germline gives CDR1 DFQATT, CDR2 SNEGSKA (reference sequence). The CDR3 loop reads CSSQENTEAFF. DNA of the CDR3: TGCAGTTCACAGGAGAACACTGAAGCTTTCTTT.

The chain links TRBV5-1 to TRBJ1-4; D unclear. CDR3 length equals 14 residues. CDR1 is SGHRS and CDR2 is YFSETQ in the germline V gene. V shed 0 bases and J shed 5 bases, with 8 bases lying between them. The CDR3 DNA reads TGCGCCAGCAGCTTGGCAGCGCCGAATGAAAAACTGTTTTTT. Amino acid sequence: CASSLAAPNEKLFF. The variable domain in full, with the rest retrieved from reference TRBV5-1 and TRBJ1-4, is KAGVTQTPRYLIKTRGQQVTLSCSPISGHRSVSWYQQTPGQGLQFLFEYFSETQRNKGNFPGRFSGRQFSNSRSEMNVSTLELGDSALYLCASSLAAPNEKLFFGSGTQLSVL.

The chain is built from TRBV4-2 and TRBJ1-1; no clear D. Per the germline V gene, CDR1 is LGHNA and CDR2 is YNFKEQ. The V and J ends lost 1 base and 1 base respectively, with 7 bases between them. The CDR3 spans 14 residues. This chain's CDR3 is CASSQGTENTEAFF. For the CDR3, the DNA is TGTGCCAGCAGCCAAGGGACCGAGAACACTGAAGCTTTCTTT.

V is TRBV5-4 and J is TRBJ1-4, with 7 positions matching TRBD1. This CDR3 is 17 amino acids long. V lost 4 bases to trimming and J lost 0 bases; unmatched junction nucleotides: 9. Germline-derived CDR1 and CDR2 are SGHNT and YYREEE (reference sequence). The CDR3 sequence is CASSPRTGGPTNEKLFF. The DNA for the CDR3 is TGTGCCAGCAGCCCCCGGACAGGCGGACCAACTAATGAAAAACTGTTTTTT.

The rearrangement joins TRBV7-9 to TRBJ1-2, with 10 bases lining up with TRBD1. From germline, CDR1 is SEHNR and CDR2 FQNEAQ (reference sequence). This CDR3 comprises 15 residues. V lost 5 bases, J lost 4 bases, and 7 bases stayed unmatched. The CDR3 loop is CASSRSTGGLYGYTF. CDR3 in DNA: TGTGCCAGCAGCCGTTCGACAGGGGGCCTCTATGGCTACACCTTC.

J is TRBJ2-7 and V is TRBV5-4; 10 nucleotides agree with TRBD2. In germline, CDR1 is SGHNT, CDR2 YYREEE (reference sequence). Unmatched junction bases numbered 6, after V lost 2 bases and J lost 7 bases. The CDR3 loop spans 14 amino acids. This CDR3 is CASSLAGGLEEQYF. DNA for the CDR3: TGTGCCAGCAGCTTAGCGGGGGGGCTTGAAGAGCAGTACTTC.

The gene calls are TRBV5-4 and TRBJ2-3; 13 bases align to TRBD2. V lost 4 bases to trimming and J lost 2 bases; unmatched junction nucleotides: 4. The CDR3 has 16 residues. CDR1 and CDR2 (germline): SGHNT, YYREEE (reference sequence). CDR3 amino acids: CASSAGLAGLTDTQYF. CDR3 bases: TGTGCCAGCAGCGCGGGACTAGCGGGACTCACAGATACGCAGTATTTT.

The V and J genes are TRBV5-6 and TRBJ2-3; possibly TRBD1 for D (5 bases). The CDR3 runs 15 residues. Germline lookup yields CDR1 SGHDT and CDR2 YYEEEE. Between the trimmed V and J ends, which lost 5 bases and 0 bases, there was a span of 13 bases. CDR3 bases: TGTGCCAGCAGGTTCCTTGACAGAAGCACAGATACGCAGTATTTT. Residues: CASRFLDRSTDTQYF. The full variable domain, its missing parts supplied by reference TRBV5-6 and TRBJ2-3, is DAGVTQSPTHLIKTRGQQVTLRCSPKSGHDTVSWYQQALGQGPQFIFQYYEEEERQRGNFPDRFSGHQFPNYSSELNVNALLLGDSALYLCASRFLDRSTDTQYFGPGTRLTVL.

The rearrangement joins TRBV6-5 to TRBJ1-2; 9 nucleotides line up with TRBD1. Germline CDR1 MNHEY, CDR2 SVGAGI. This CDR3 has 12 amino acids. Losses at the gene ends were 5 bases for V and 13 bases for J; bases not matched to a gene: 8. The CDR3 DNA is TGTGCCAGCAGTGGTCGGGACAGGGTCGGCACCTTC. Encoded protein: CASSGRDRVGTF.

The V gene is TRBV5-1, the J gene TRBJ1-4; D unresolved. The CDR3 extends over 15 amino acids. The ends were cut back, 1 base at V and 7 bases at J, with 14 bases in the middle. CDR1 is SGHRS and CDR2 is YFSETQ in the germline V gene. The chain's CDR3 is CASSLWGSGSEKLFF. CDR3 nucleotides: TGCGCCAGCAGCTTGTGGGGTTCGGGGAGTGAAAAACTGTTTTTT.

The chain recombines TRBV10-3 with TRBJ2-7; 9 bases align to TRBD2. V trimming: 10 bases; J trimming: 1 base; junction bases outside the gene matches: 8. Germline assignment: CDR1 ENHRY and CDR2 SYGVKD. This CDR3 is built from 14 residues. The CDR3 loop is CATVPSGMSYEQYF. The CDR3 bases are TGTGCCACGGTCCCTAGCGGGATGTCCTACGAGCAGTACTTC.

The chain couples TRBV7-9 to TRBJ1-5; D is unclear. Deletions cut 0 bases from V and 5 bases from J, with 17 bases between. The germline gives CDR1 SEHNR, CDR2 FQNEAQ (reference sequence). This CDR3 contains 17 residues. Here the CDR3 reads CASSLAPPLKSDQPQHF. The CDR3 DNA follows: TGTGCCAGCAGCTTAGCGCCACCTCTCAAGAGCGATCAGCCCCAGCATTTT.

The chain carries TRBV7-2 and TRBJ2-3; no definite D call. Germline V gene sequence: CDR1 SGHTA, CDR2 FQGNSA. The CDR3 runs 15 residues. Between the trimmed V and J ends, which lost 5 bases and 0 bases, there was a span of 12 bases. The CDR3 spells CASSRRSSSTDTQYF. The DNA of the CDR3 is TGTGCCAGCAGCCGACGAAGTTCTAGCACAGATACGCAGTATTTT.

The J gene is TRBJ2-5, the V gene TRBV5-4; TRBD2 matches at 9 bases. J lost 5 bases, V lost 4 bases, and 9 bases had no gene match. CDR1 and CDR2 (germline): SGHNT, YYREEE (reference sequence). The CDR3 extends over 15 amino acids. CDR3: CASSRGGATMETQYF. CDR3 DNA: TGTGCCAGCAGCCGCGGGGGGGCCACGATGGAGACCCAGTACTTC.

The chain carries TRBV11-2 and TRBJ1-3; 7 positions match TRBD1. Germline trimming cut 5 bases from V and 2 bases from J; bases unmatched to any gene: 6. The CDR3 is 15 residues long. CDR1 is SGHAT and CDR2 is FQNNGV in the germline V gene. CDR3 residues: CASSARGLAGNTIYF. The CDR3 DNA follows: TGTGCCAGCAGCGCCAGGGGGTTGGCTGGAAACACCATATATTTT.

CDR3 loop: CASSPTSGWISRDNEQFF. The CDR3 region has the DNA TGTGCCAGCAGTCCAACTAGCGGGTGGATAAGCAGGGACAATGAGCAGTTCTTC. The V gene is TRBV27, the J gene TRBJ2-1; 9 bases fit TRBD2. Germline trimming cut 5 bases from V and 5 bases from J; bases unmatched to any gene: 16. CDR3 size: 18 residues. Germline CDR1 and CDR2: MNHEY and SMNVEV (reference sequence).